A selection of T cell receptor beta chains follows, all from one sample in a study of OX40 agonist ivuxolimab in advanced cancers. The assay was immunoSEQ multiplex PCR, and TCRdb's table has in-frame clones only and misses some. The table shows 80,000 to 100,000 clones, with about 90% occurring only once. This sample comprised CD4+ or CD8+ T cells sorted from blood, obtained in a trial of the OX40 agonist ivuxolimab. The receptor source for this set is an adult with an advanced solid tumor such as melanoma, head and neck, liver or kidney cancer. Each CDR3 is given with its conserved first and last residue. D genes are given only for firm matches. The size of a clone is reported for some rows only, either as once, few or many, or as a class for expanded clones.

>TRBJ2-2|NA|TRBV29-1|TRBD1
TGCAGCGTCGTGACAGGGGGGACCGGGGAGCTGTTTTTT
CSVVTGGTGELFF
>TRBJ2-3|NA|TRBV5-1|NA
TGCGCCAGCAGCTTGGAGAGAGAAAAGGCAGATACGCAGTATTTT
CASSLEREKADTQYF
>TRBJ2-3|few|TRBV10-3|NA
TGTGCCATCAGTGACAGGACAGATACGCAGTATTTT
CAISDRTDTQYF
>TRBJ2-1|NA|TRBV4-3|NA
TGCGCCAGCAGCCAAGATCTGGCAGGGGTAAAGAATGAGCAGTTCTTC
CASSQDLAGVKNEQFF
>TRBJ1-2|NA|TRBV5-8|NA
TGTGCCAGCAGCCGAGGACAGCTCTATGGCTACACCTTC
CASSRGQLYGYTF
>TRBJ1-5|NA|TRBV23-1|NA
TGCGCCAGCAGTCCCCGACCCCCTCTAGACGGGGGATATCAGCCCCAGCATTTT
CASSPRPPLDGGYQPQHF
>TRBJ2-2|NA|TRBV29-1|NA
TGCAGCGTTGGCCAAAACACCGGGGAGCTGTTTTTT
CSVGQNTGELFF
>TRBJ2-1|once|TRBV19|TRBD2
TGTGCCAGTAGTATCTCGCGGGAGTCTTACAATGAGCAGTTCTTC
CASSISRESYNEQFF
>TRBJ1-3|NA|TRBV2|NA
TGTGCCAGCAAAGAGGGCCACCGTACCGGAAACACCATATATTTT
CASKEGHRTGNTIYF
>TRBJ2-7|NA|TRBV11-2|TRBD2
TGTGCCAGCAGCCCTAAGGGACTAGCGGGACCCTCCTACGAGCAGTACTTC
CASSPKGLAGPSYEQYF
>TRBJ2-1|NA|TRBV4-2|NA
TGTGCCAGCAGCCAAGATCCTCACGCAAATAAGCAGTTCTTC
CASSQDPHANKQFF
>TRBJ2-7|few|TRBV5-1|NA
TGCGCCAGCAGCTCGCAGGGGGGAACCTACGAGCAGTACTTC
CASSSQGGTYEQYF
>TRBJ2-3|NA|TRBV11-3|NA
TGTGCCAGCAGCTTATCGGCAGACCCCACCACAGATACGCAGTATTTT
CASSLSADPTTDTQYF
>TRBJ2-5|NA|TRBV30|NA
TGTGCCTGGAGTAAGGGGGTTGAAGAGACCCAGTACTTC
CAWSKGVEETQYF
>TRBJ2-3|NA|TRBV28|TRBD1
TGTGCCAGCAGTTTAGGACCGGGACAGAGCACAGATACGCAGTATTTT
CASSLGPGQSTDTQYF
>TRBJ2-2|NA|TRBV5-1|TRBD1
TGCGCCAGCCGGCCGCTCTCAGGGGGCTACACCGGGGAGCTGTTTTTT
CASRPLSGGYTGELFF
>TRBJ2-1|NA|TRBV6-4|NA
TGTGCCAGCAGTGAAAGGGGGAGGGCCTCCAATGAGCAGTTCTTC
CASSERGRASNEQFF
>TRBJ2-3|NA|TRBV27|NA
TGTGCCAGCAGTTCCCCCGGGACTGGCAAGGATACGCAGTATTTT
CASSSPGTGKDTQYF
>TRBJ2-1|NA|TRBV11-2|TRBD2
TGTGCCAGCAGCCCACTTGGCGGGAGGGCCGGCTATGAGCAGTTCTTC
CASSPLGGRAGYEQFF
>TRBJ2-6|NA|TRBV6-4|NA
TGTGCCAGCAGTCTGGACCACACAGGGGCCAACGTCCTGACTTTC
CASSLDHTGANVLTF
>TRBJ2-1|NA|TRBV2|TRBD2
TGTGCCAGCACTTGGACTAGCGGGAGGGCCAATGAGCAGTTCTTC
CASTWTSGRANEQFF
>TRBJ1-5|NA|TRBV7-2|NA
TGTGCCAGCAGCTTAGTACAGGGTCACAATCAGCCCCAGCATTTT
CASSLVQGHNQPQHF
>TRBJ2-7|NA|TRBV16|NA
TGTGCCAGCAGCCAATCGGCAGAGGACCGTACCTACGAGCAGTACTTC
CASSQSAEDRTYEQYF
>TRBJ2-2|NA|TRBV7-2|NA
TGTGCCAGCAGCTTTTTTTCCTACCAGAGGGAGCTGTTTTTT
CASSFFSYQRELFF
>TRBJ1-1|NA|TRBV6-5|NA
TGTGCCAGCTGGGGGCGGCTAACTGAAGCTTTCTTT
CASWGRLTEAFF
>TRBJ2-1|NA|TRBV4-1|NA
TGCGCCAGCAGCCAACCCCGGGCCCACAATGAGCAGTTCTTC
CASSQPRAHNEQFF
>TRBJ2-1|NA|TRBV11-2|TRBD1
TGTGCCAGCAGCTCGCTCCGGACAGGGGTTAACAATGAGCAGTTCTTC
CASSSLRTGVNNEQFF
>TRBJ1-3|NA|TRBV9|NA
TGTGCCAGCAGCGTAGGGTTATCTGGAAACACCATATATTTT
CASSVGLSGNTIYF
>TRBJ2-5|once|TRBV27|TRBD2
TGTGCCAGCAGCAAAGGGGTGACTAGCGGGATATTGTACCAAGAGACCCAGTACTTC
CASSKGVTSGILYQETQYF
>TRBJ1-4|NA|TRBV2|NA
TGTGCCAGCAGTCTAGAATTCGCTAATGAAAAACTGTTTTTT
CASSLEFANEKLFF
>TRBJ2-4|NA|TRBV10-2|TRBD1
TGCGCCAGCAGACTTACAGGGGGCGGTGCCAAAAACATTCAGTACTTC
CASRLTGGGAKNIQYF
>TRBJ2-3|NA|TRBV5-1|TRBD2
TGCGCCAGCAGCTTGGAGGGGACTAGCGGGAGGGCCCTTAGGGATACGCAGTATTTT
CASSLEGTSGRALRDTQYF
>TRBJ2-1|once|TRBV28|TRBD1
TGTGCCAGCAGCCTAGTAGCCGGGACAGGGGGCTTGAACGAGCAGTTCTTC
CASSLVAGTGGLNEQFF
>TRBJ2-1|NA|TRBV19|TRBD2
TGTGCCAGTAGTAGGGGACTAGCGGGAATTACAGCCGATGAGCAGTTCTTC
CASSRGLAGITADEQFF
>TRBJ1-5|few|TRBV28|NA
TGTGCCAGCAGTCCAACGACAGAGTATAGCAATCAGCCCCAGCATTTT
CASSPTTEYSNQPQHF
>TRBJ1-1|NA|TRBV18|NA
TGTGCCAGCTCACCAGGCAGGGGTGATACTGAAGCTTTCTTT
CASSPGRGDTEAFF
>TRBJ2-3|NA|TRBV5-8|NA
TGTGCCAGCAGCTTGCGGGCCGGGAGCGCAGATACGCAGTATTTT
CASSLRAGSADTQYF
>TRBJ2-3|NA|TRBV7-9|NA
TGTGCCAGCAGCCGATTTACGGCGGTGGAGGCCACAGATACGCAGTATTTT
CASSRFTAVEATDTQYF
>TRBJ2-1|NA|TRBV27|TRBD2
TGTGCCAGCAGTTTATCAGGGACTAGCTACAATGAGCAGTTCTTC
CASSLSGTSYNEQFF
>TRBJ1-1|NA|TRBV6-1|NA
TGTGCCAGCAGTGAGGCCACGGTCCAAGCTTTCTTT
CASSEATVQAFF
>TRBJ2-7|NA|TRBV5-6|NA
TGTGCCAGCAGCTTGGCCCGAGACGAGCAGTACTTC
CASSLARDEQYF
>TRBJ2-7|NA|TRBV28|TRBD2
TGTGCCAGCTGGGGGCTAGCGGGAGGGCCGGGCTACGAGCAGTACTTC
CASWGLAGGPGYEQYF
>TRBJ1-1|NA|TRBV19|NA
TGTGCCAGTAGTTTTGGGCCTGGTGAAGCTTTCTTT
CASSFGPGEAFF
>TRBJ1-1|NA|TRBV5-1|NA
TGCGCCAGCAGCTTCACAGGTAGGGACACTGAAGCTTTCTTT
CASSFTGRDTEAFF
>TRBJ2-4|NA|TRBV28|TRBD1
TGTGCCAGCAGTTTATGGGGTGAGGGACAGGGGGCGTACATTCAGTACTTC
CASSLWGEGQGAYIQYF
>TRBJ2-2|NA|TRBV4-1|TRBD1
TGCGCCAGCAGCCGAGAGACAGGGGACACCTCGAACACCGGGGAGCTGTTTTTT
CASSRETGDTSNTGELFF
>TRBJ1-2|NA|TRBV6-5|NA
TGTGCCAGCAGGAGACTTATCAGGACAGAGCATGGCTACACCTTC
CASRRLIRTEHGYTF
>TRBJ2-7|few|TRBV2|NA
TGTGCCAGCAGTTACGCGTCGGAGCAGTACTTC
CASSYASEQYF
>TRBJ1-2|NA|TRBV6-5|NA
TGTGCCAGCAGTTACGGGCAGGGAGGCTATGGCTACACCTTC
CASSYGQGGYGYTF
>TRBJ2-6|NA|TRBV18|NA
TGTGCAACCGGGGCGTCTGGGGCCAACGTCCTGACTTTC
CATGASGANVLTF
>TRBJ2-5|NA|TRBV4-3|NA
TGCGCCAGCAGCCAAGTCGTCGGCGGAATAGGAGAGACCCAGTACTTC
CASSQVVGGIGETQYF
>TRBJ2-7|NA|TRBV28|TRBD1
TGTGCCAGCAGCCCGGGACAGGGGGCGCGGTACGAGCAGTACTTC
CASSPGQGARYEQYF
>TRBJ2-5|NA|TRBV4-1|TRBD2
TGCGCCAGCAGCCAAGGACAGGGACTAGCGGCATTTGGGGAGACCCAGTACTTC
CASSQGQGLAAFGETQYF
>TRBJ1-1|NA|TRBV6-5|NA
TGTGCCAGCAGTTGGGCTTTTTCGAACACTGAAGCTTTCTTT
CASSWAFSNTEAFF
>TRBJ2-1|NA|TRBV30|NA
TGTGCCTGGAGTACGGGCTACAATGAGCAGTTCTTC
CAWSTGYNEQFF
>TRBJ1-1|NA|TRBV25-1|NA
TGTGCCAGCAGTGAAAACCCGGGGCGCCGTACGCACACTGAAGCTTTCTTT
CASSENPGRRTHTEAFF
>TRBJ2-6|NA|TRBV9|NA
TGTGCCAGCAGCGTAGTAATGACCGGGGCCAACGTCCTGACTTTC
CASSVVMTGANVLTF
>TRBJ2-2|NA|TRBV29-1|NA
TGCAGCGTTGAACGCCTAGAGGGAGAGAACACCGGGGAGCTGTTTTTT
CSVERLEGENTGELFF
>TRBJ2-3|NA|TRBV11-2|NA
TGTGCCAGCAGCACCAGCACAGATACGCAGTATTTT
CASSTSTDTQYF
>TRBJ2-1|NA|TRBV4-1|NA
TGCGCCAGCAGCCAAGGGGAGCGGAGATACTCCTACAATGAGCAGTTCTTC
CASSQGERRYSYNEQFF